The T cell receptor beta chain under discussion was sequenced for a study of T-cell reconstitution after alpha-beta-depleted transplantation in children (dated by TCRdb to 2016 to 2017). Concerning the study at large: Using TCR repertoire profiling, the study quantitatively followed how T-cell immune reconstitution unfolded in children after TCRalphabeta/CD19-depleted allogeneic hematopoietic cell transplantation.

The CDR1 and CDR2 encoded by the germline V gene (reference sequence) are MNHNY and SVGAGI. Taken from cysteine to phenylalanine, the CDR3 has 13 residues. The CDR3 DNA has 39 bases and is translated from base 1. Trimming costs V 7 bases and J 7 bases, and their ends lie 15 bases apart. This clonotype showed up many times. Its target antigen remains unknown. There are no base qualities to consult, and no much larger clone falls within one base. The study at large found these results: In some patients, the high TCRbeta diversity seen at day 60 was put down to recipient T cells and intrathymic progenitors that had survived conditioning. About two months after transplant, the apparently early recovery of alphabetaT-cell counts reportedly depended on just several hundred clones that had expanded rapidly and came from non-depleted graft cells. Hyperexpanded clone frequencies declined over subsequent months; after one year, T-cell counts and TCRbeta diversity were mostly attributed to newly produced T cells.

In light of the paper, this sample's treatment or condition label describes: allogeneic hematopoietic cell transplantation with graft depleted of TCRalphabeta T cells and CD19 B cells. Transplant recipients were children who received TCRalphabeta/CD19-depleted allogeneic hematopoietic cell grafts. The library came from PCR. Data came from an Illumina HiSeq 2500. Molecular barcoding was employed in the preparation of TCR libraries, with unique molecular identifiers being used to normalize TCRbeta repertoire quantification. Starting from the raw public reads, TCRdb applied fastp trimming at Q25, assembled clones with MiXCR and retained in-frame beta chains. Each entry merges the rows of one CDR3 protein and shows their most common DNA and genes. This sample lists approximately 400,000 distinct CDR3 sequences; 15% to 20% were detected once. The ten biggest clones cover roughly 27% of the sample.

The sequencing used PBMCs, mostly from graft donor cells, collected 360 days after TCRalphabeta/CD19-depleted stem cell transplant. The sequence is built from TRBV6-6 and TRBJ2-3; a weak D assignment points to TRBD2 (5 bases agree). This receptor was obtained from a boy less than two years old who had a stem cell transplant for Wiskott-Aldrich syndrome, so the T cells may come from the graft donor. The nucleotide sequence reads as follows: TGTGCCAGCACTCCTAGGGAGCTTTATACGCAGTATTTT. Its protein product is CASTPRELYTQYF.